This T cell receptor beta chain was documented in a study of OX40 agonist ivuxolimab in advanced cancers. Germline V gives CDR1 SGHNT, CDR2 YYREEE (reference sequence). V dropped 4 bases and J dropped 4 bases, with 11 bases sitting between them. The CDR3 consists of 13 residues. Sequencing used immunoSEQ multiplex PCR; TCRdb keeps in-frame clones, though not all of them. The data show some 74,000 clones, around 87% seen once. Sample: CD4+ or CD8+ T cells sorted from blood, taken in a trial of the OX40 agonist ivuxolimab. The chain employs TRBV5-4 and TRBJ1-2; D might be TRBD1 (6 bases). The origin of this receptor is an adult with an advanced solid tumor such as melanoma, head and neck, liver or kidney cancer. This CDR3 is CASSIGQTYGYTF. CDR3 DNA: TGTGCCAGCAGCATTGGACAGACCTATGGCTACACCTTC.